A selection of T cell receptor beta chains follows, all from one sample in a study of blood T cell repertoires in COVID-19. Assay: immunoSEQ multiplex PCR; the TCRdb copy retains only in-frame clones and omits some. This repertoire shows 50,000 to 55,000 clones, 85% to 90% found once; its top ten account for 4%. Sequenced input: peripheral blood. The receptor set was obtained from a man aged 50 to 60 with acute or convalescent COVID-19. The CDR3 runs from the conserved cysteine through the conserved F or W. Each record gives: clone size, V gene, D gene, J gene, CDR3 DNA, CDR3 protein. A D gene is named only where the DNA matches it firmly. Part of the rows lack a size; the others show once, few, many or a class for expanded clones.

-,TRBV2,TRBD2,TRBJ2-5,TGTGCCAGCAGTGAGCGGGGGGGAGAGACCCAGTACTTC,CASSERGGETQYF
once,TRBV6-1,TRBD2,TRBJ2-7,TGTGCCAGCAGTGATGGCGGGGGGCGGTACGAGCAGTACTTC,CASSDGGGRYEQYF
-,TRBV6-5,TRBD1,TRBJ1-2,TGTGCCAGCACCCCCGGACAGGGCGGAAACTATGGCTACACCTTC,CASTPGQGGNYGYTF
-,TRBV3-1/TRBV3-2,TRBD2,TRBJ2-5,TGTGCCAGCGCCTACACCGGGAGGGAGACCCAGTACTTC,CASAYTGRETQYF
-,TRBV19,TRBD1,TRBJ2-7,TGTGCCAGTAGTACGGGACAGGGCGACGAGCAGTACTTC,CASSTGQGDEQYF
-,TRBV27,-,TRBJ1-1,TGTGCCAGCAGTTTAATCTTCGGCACTGAAGCTTTCTTT,CASSLIFGTEAFF
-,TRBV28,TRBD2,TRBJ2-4,TGTGCCAGCAGCCCAATGCTGGGACTAGCGAAAAACATTCAGTACTTC,CASSPMLGLAKNIQYF
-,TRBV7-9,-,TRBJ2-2,TGTGCCAGCAGCTCAACTCCGGCCGGGGAGCTGTTTTTT,CASSSTPAGELFF
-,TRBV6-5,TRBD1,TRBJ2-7,TGTGCCAGCAGTTACGCTTTGGGGACAGGACCGTGGGAGCAGTACTTC,CASSYALGTGPWEQYF
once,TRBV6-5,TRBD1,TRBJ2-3,TGTGCCACGGATTCGGGACAGGAATTTGATACGCAGTATTTT,CATDSGQEFDTQYF
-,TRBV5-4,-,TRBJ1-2,TGTGCCAGCAGCTTGGTCGGGGTTGGCTACACCTTC,CASSLVGVGYTF
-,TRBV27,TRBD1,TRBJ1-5,TGTGCCAGCCGACGGACAGGGGTTTGGGGCAATCAGCCCCAGCATTTT,CASRRTGVWGNQPQHF
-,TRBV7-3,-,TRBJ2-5,TGTGCCAGCAGCTTCACAGGGACAGAGACCCAGTACTTC,CASSFTGTETQYF
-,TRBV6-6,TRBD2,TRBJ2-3,TGTGCCTCCAGCGGGGAGCTTACAGATACGCAGTATTTT,CASSGELTDTQYF
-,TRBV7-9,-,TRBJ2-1,TGTGCCAGCAGCTTAGCGTCCTCGGTCGGTGAGCAGTTCTTC,CASSLASSVGEQFF
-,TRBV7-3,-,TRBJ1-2,TGTGCCAGCAGCCCAGGACAGTTAGTTTATGGCTACACCTTC,CASSPGQLVYGYTF
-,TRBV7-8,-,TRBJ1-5,TGTGCCAGCAGCTTAGACCGAGGGAATCAGCCCCAGCATTTT,CASSLDRGNQPQHF
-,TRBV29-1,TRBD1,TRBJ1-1,TGCAGCACAAGACAGGGGAACACTGAAGCTTTCTTT,CSTRQGNTEAFF
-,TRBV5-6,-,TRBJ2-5,TGTGCCAGCAGCTTGGGGAAAGTCCGGAGTGAGACCCAGTACTTC,CASSLGKVRSETQYF
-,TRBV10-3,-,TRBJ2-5,TGTGCCATCAGTGAGTCTGTCAGAAACCAAGAGACCCAGTACTTC,CAISESVRNQETQYF
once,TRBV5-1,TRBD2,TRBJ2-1,TGCGCCAGCAGCTACCCCCGGGAGGCCAATGAGCAGTTCTTC,CASSYPREANEQFF
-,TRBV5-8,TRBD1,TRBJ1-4,TGTGCCAGCGGAGGGACAGGGGCTCTATTATTGAATGAAAAACTGTTTTTT,CASGGTGALLLNEKLFF
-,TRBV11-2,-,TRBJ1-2,TGTGCCAGCAGCTTAGATACAACAGAGACCTTCTATGGCTACACCTTC,CASSLDTTETFYGYTF
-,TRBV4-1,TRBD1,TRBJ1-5,TGCGCCAGCAGCCAGCCGGACAGGGGGTTCGATCAGCCCCAGCATTTT,CASSQPDRGFDQPQHF
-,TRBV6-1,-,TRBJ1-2,TGTGCCAGCAGTGAACCGACCGGAGGGAGGGACTACACCTTC,CASSEPTGGRDYTF
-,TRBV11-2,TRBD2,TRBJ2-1,TGTGCCAGCAGCCGTGGACTAGCGGGGGGGAATGAGCAGTTCTTC,CASSRGLAGGNEQFF
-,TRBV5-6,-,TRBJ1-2,TGTGCCAGCAGCGCAGGACAGATGATCTATGGCTACACCTTC,CASSAGQMIYGYTF
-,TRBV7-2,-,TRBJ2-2,TGTGCCAGCAGCTTTAATGCGGGGACGAACACCGGGGAGCTGTTTTTT,CASSFNAGTNTGELFF
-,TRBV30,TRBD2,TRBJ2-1,TGTGCCTGGAGTGTACGTGGCGGGGGGCCCGTCCGTGAGCAGTTCTTC,CAWSVRGGGPVREQFF
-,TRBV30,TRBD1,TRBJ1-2,TGTGCCTGGAGGACAGGGGGGGAGGCTGGCTACACCTTC,CAWRTGGEAGYTF
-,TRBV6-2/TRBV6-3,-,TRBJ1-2,TGTGCCAGCAGGCCTCCGCGGGACCTTCTACTCTATGGCTACACCTTC,CASRPPRDLLLYGYTF
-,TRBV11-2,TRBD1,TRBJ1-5,TGTGCCAGCAGCCCCGGGACAGGGCTCTATCAGCCCCAGCATTTT,CASSPGTGLYQPQHF
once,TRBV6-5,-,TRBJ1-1,TGTGCCAGCAGTTACTCGTCCGTGGCGGGTGAAGCTTTCTTT,CASSYSSVAGEAFF
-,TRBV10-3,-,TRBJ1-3,TGTGCCATCAGTGAAGGAGGCCTAAACTCTGGAAACACCATATATTTT,CAISEGGLNSGNTIYF
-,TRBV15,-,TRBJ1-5,TGTGCCACCAGCCATTTCGGTCAGCCCCAGCATTTT,CATSHFGQPQHF
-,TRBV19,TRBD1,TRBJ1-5,TGTGCCAGTTCGGGACAACTTGGGACAGGGTATACGTTCGGTCAGCCCCAGCATTTT,CASSGQLGTGYTFGQPQHF
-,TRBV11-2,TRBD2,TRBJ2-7,TGTGCCAGCAGCGTATCTAGCGGAGACTACGAGCAGTACTTC,CASSVSSGDYEQYF
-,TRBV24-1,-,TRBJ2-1,TGTGCCACCAGTGATTTGCAGTACAATGAGCAGTTCTTC,CATSDLQYNEQFF
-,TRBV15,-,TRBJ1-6,TGTGCCACCAGCAGGGACAGAAAGAATTCACCCCTCCACTTT,CATSRDRKNSPLHF
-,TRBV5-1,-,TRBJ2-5,TGCGCCAGCAGCGAGCCAGGGGCAGAGACCCAGTACTTC,CASSEPGAETQYF
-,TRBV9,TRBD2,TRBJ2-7,TGTGCCAGCAGCGTAGCTAGCGGACCCTCCTACGAGCAGTACTTC,CASSVASGPSYEQYF
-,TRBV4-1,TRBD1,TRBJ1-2,TGCGCCAGCAGCCAAGATTCACCCCGGGACAGCCTTTTCCTTTATGGCTACACCTTC,CASSQDSPRDSLFLYGYTF
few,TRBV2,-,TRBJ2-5,TGTGCCAGCAAGCAGGGTAGATCAGAGACCCAGTACTTC,CASKQGRSETQYF
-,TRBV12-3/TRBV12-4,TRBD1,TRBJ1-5,TGTGCCAGCAGTGTGACAGGGCATCAGCCCCAGCATTTT,CASSVTGHQPQHF
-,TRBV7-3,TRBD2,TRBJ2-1,TGTGCCAGCAGCCTATTAGCGGGAGACAATGAGCAGTTCTTC,CASSLLAGDNEQFF
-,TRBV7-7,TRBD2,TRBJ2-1,TGTGCTAGCAGCTTAGGGACTAGCGGGAACAATGAGCAGTTCTTC,CASSLGTSGNNEQFF
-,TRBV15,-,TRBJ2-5,TGTGCCACCAGACAGGGATTCCAAGAGACCCAGTACTTC,CATRQGFQETQYF